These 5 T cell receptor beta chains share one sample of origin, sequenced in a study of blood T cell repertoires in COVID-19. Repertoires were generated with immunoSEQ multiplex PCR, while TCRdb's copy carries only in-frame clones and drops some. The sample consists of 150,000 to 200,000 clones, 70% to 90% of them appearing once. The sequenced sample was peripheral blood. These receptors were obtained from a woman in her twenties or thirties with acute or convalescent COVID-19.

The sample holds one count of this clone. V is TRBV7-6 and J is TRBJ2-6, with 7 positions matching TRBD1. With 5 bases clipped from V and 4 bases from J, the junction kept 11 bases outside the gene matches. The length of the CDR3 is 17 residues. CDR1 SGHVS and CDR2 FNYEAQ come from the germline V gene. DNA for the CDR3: TGTGCCAGCAGCCCCCGGGACAGCATATCCGGGGCCAACGTCCTGACTTTC. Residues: CASSPRDSISGANVLTF.

CDR3 sequence: CASIDTSTDTQYF. The CDR3 nucleotides are TGTGCCAGCATAGATACTAGCACAGATACGCAGTATTTT. The rearrangement uses TRBV6-5 and TRBJ2-3; the D is unclear. In germline, CDR1 is MNHEY, CDR2 SVGAGI. The CDR3 covers 13 residues. V was trimmed by 7 bases and J by 0 bases, leaving 8 bases between them.

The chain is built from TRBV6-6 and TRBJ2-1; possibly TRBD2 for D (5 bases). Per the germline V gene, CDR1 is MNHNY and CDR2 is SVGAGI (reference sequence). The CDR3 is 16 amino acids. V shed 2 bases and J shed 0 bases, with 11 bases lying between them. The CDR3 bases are TGTGCCAGCAGTTACGGGAGCGGTAGCTCCTACAATGAGCAGTTCTTC. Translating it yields CASSYGSGSSYNEQFF.

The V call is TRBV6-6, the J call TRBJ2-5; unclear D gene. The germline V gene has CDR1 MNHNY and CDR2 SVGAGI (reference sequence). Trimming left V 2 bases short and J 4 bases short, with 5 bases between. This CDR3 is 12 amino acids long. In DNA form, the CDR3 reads TGTGCCAGCAGTTACGCTATAGAGACCCAGTACTTC. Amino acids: CASSYAIETQYF.

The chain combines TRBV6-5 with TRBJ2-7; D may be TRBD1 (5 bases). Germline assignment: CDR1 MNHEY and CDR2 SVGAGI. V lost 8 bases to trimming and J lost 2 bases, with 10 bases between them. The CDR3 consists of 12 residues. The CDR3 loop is CASFTGPYEQYF. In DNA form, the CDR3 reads TGTGCCAGCTTCACAGGTCCCTACGAGCAGTACTTC.